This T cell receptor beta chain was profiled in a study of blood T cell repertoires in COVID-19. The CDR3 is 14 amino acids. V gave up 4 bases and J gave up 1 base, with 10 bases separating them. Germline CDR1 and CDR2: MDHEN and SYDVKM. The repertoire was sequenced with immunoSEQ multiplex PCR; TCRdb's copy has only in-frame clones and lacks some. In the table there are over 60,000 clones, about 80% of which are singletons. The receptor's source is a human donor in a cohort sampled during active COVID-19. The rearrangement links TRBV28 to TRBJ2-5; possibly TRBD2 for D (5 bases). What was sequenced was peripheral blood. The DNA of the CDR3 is TGTGCCAGCAGTTCGGGGTCCCCCCAAGAGACCCAGTACTTC. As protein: CASSSGSPQETQYF.